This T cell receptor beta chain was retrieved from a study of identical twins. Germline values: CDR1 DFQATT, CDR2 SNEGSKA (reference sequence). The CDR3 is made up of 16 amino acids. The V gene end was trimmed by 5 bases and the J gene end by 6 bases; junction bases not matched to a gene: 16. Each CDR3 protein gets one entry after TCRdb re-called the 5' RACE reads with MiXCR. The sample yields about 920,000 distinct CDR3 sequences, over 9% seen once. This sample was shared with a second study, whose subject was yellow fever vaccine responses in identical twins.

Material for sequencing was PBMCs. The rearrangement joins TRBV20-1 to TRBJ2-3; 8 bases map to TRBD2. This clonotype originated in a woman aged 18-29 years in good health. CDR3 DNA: TGCAGTGCTGTAACCGGGACTAGATATCAGGGGGATACGCAGTATTTT. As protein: CSAVTGTRYQGDTQYF.